This record concerns one T cell receptor (beta chain) sequence. Nominally healthy donors were sampled, though unrecorded immune exposures were likely. PCR was performed using 60 Vbeta and 13 Jbeta primers. Clones were sequenced by immunoSEQ multiplex PCR, and TCRdb holds only the in-frame ones, with some missing. This sample yields some 97,000 clones, of which around 76% are seen a single time; over 3.5% belongs to the top ten. The data belong to a study of cytomegalovirus exposure and HLA in healthy donors. Across the study: Within the Caucasian-associated ancestry cluster were 81% of the roughly 430 genotyped donors.

CDR1 and CDR2 from the germline V gene are SGHRS and YFSETQ. The germline V and J ends were trimmed by 2 bases and 5 bases, with 16 bases remaining between them. The CDR3 totals 15 residues. The chain has TRBV5-1 and TRBJ1-2; D is possibly TRBD1 (5 bases). The TCR comes from a woman aged 50 to 65 in good health and CMV-seropositive. Specimen: PBMCs. CDR3 nucleotides: TGCGCCAGCAGCTTAGGTGGGACGGAGGGGTATGGCTACACCTTC. Protein: CASSLGGTEGYGYTF.